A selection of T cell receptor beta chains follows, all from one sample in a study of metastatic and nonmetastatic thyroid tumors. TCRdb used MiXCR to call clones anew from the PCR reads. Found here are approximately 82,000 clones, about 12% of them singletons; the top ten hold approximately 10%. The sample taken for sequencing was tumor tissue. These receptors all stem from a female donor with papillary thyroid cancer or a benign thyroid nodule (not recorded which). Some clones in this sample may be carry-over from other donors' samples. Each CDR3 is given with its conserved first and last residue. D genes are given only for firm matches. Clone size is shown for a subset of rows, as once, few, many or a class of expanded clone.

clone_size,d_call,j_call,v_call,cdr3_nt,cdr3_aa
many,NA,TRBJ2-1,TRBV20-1,TGCAGTGCTACCCTCCCGGGACCCACATCCTACAATGAGCAGTTCTTC,CSATLPGPTSYNEQFF
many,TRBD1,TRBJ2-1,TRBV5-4,TGTGCCAGCGGCCGGGACAGGGTGTACAATGAGCAGTTCTTC,CASGRDRVYNEQFF
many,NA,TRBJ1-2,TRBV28,TGTGCCAGCAGTTTATCTATAGGGGGGGCCTATGGCTACACCTTC,CASSLSIGGAYGYTF
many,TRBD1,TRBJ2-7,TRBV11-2,TGTGCCAGCAGCTTAACCGGGACAGGGATTAACGAGCAGTACTTC,CASSLTGTGINEQYF
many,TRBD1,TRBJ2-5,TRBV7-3,TGTGCCAGCAGCCTTACAGGGGGGCGGGAGACCCAGTACTTC,CASSLTGGRETQYF
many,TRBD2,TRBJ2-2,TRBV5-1,TGCGCCAGCAGCTTGATGGGGGGGACTAGCGGGACCGGGGAGCTGTTTTTT,CASSLMGGTSGTGELFF
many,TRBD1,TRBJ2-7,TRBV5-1,TGCGCCAGCAGCCCGACAGGGGTCCTCTCCTACGAGCAGTACTTC,CASSPTGVLSYEQYF
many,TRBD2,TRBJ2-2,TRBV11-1,TGTGCCAGCAGCCCCGGGACTAGCGGAAACACCGGGGAGCTGTTTTTT,CASSPGTSGNTGELFF
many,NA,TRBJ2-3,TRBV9,TGTGCCAGCAGCTCCCAGAGCTTACTAGATACGCAGTATTTT,CASSSQSLLDTQYF
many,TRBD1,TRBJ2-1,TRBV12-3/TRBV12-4,TGTGCCAGCACCCCGGGACAGGTTCGGAGGCCCGGTCCCGAGCAGTTCTTC,CASTPGQVRRPGPEQFF
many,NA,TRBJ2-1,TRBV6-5,TGTGCCAGCGCCCGTCGAATTCTGTCGGGCCTAGGCAATGAGCAGTTCTTC,CASARRILSGLGNEQFF
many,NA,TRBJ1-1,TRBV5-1,TGCGCCAGCAGCTTGGGGGATTTCGACACTGAAGCTTTCTTT,CASSLGDFDTEAFF
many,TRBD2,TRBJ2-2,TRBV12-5,TGTGCTAGTGGTCCGGGACTAGCGGGAGCCGGGGGAACCGGGGAGCTGTTTTTT,CASGPGLAGAGGTGELFF
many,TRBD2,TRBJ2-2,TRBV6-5,TGTGCCAGCAGTCCCCGGGGCACTAGCGGGAGATCCGGGGAGCTGTTTTTT,CASSPRGTSGRSGELFF
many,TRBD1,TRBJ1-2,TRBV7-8,TGTGCCAGCAGTTGGGACAGGGTTGGTGGCTACACCTTC,CASSWDRVGGYTF
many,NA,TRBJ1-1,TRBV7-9,TGTGCCAGCAGCCCTGAAGCTTTCTTT,CASSPEAFF
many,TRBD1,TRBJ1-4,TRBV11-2,TGTGCCAGCAGTATCTTGGGGACAGTGAATGAAAAACTGTTTTTT,CASSILGTVNEKLFF
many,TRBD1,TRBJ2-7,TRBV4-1,TGCGCCAGCAGCCAAGTCGAGGGGGCAGCCTACGAGCAGTACTTC,CASSQVEGAAYEQYF
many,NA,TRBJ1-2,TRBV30,TGTGCCTGTTCAGGGACCTATGGCTACACCTTC,CACSGTYGYTF
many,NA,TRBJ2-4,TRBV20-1,TGCAGTGCCGGAAAGGGTAGCTTTGACAAAAACATTCAGTACTTC,CSAGKGSFDKNIQYF
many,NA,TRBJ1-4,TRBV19,TGTGCCAGTAGTACGACTCGACAGGCAACTAATGAAAAACTGTTTTTT,CASSTTRQATNEKLFF
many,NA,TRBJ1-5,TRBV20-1,TGCAGTGCTAGAGAAGGGTTGGGGTTTTCGCAGCCCCAGCATTTT,CSAREGLGFSQPQHF
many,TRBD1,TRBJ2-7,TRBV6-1,TGTGCCAGCAGACTAGAGACAGGGAGCGAGCAGTACTTC,CASRLETGSEQYF
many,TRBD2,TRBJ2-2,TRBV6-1,TGTGCCAGCAGTTCACCTAGCGGGCCTGCGAACACCGGGGAGCTGTTTTTT,CASSSPSGPANTGELFF
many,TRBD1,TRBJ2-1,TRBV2,TGTGCCGCTCGGGACAGCCTCTACAATGAGCAGTTCTTC,CAARDSLYNEQFF
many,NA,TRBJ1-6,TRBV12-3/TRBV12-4,TGTGCCAGCAGTTTTGGACAGAGAGGCTCACCCCTCCACTTT,CASSFGQRGSPLHF
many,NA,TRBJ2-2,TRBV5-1,TGCGCCAGCACAGTTGACACCGGGGAGCTGTTTTTT,CASTVDTGELFF
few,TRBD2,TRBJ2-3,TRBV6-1,TGTGCCAGCAGCCGACTAGCGGGAGTTTCAGATACGCAGTATTTT,CASSRLAGVSDTQYF
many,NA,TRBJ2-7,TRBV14,TGTGCCAGCAGCCAAGATCCGGGAACTACCCACGAGCAGTACTTC,CASSQDPGTTHEQYF
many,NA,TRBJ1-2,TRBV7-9,TGTGCCAGCAGCCGAAATAGTGTTGGGGCCTATGGCTACACCTTC,CASSRNSVGAYGYTF
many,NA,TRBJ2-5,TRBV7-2,TGTGCCAGCAGCTTAGGCGGTCCGGAGACCCAGTACTTC,CASSLGGPETQYF
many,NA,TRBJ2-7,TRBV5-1,TGCGCCAGCAGCTTGAAGGCAGGGCTGCCCAACGAGCAGTACTTC,CASSLKAGLPNEQYF
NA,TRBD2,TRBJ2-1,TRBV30,TGTGCCTGGAGAGTACTAGCGGGAGTTGGCAATGAGCAGTTCTTC,CAWRVLAGVGNEQFF
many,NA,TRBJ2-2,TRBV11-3,TGTGCCAGCAGCCAGGACTGGGCCGGGGAGCTGTTTTTT,CASSQDWAGELFF
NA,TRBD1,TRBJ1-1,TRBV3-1,TGTGCCAGCAGCCCGGGACAGGGTAGGACTGAAGCTTTCTTT,CASSPGQGRTEAFF
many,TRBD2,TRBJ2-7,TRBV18,TGTGCCAGCTCACCACGCATAGCGGGAGCCTACGAGCAGTACTTC,CASSPRIAGAYEQYF
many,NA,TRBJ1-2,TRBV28,TGTGCCAGCAGTCAACAGGGTGATGGCTACACCTTC,CASSQQGDGYTF
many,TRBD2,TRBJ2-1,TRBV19,TGTGCCAGTAGTCCCATCGCGAGACTAGCGGGAGTCAATGAGCAGTTCTTC,CASSPIARLAGVNEQFF
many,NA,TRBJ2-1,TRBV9,TGTGCCAGCAGCGGTTGGGGGGTTTCGGAACATGGGAACGGAAATCCCGATGAGCAGTTCTTC,CASSGWGVSEHGNGNPDEQFF
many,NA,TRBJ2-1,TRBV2,TGTGCCAGGACACTCCGCGGCAGGGACAATGAGCAGTTCTTC,CARTLRGRDNEQFF
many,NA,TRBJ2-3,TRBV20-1,TGCAGTGCTAGACCCGGTAATCGGGATACGCAGTATTTT,CSARPGNRDTQYF
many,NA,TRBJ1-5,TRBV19,TGTGCCAGTAGTTGGCAGGGCAATCAGCCCCAGCATTTT,CASSWQGNQPQHF
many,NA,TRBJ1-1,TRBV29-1,TGCAGCGTTGTTAGAGGGAACACTGAAGCTTTCTTT,CSVVRGNTEAFF
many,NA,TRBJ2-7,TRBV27,TGTGCCAGCAGTCCAACCAGGGGCGGCGGCTACGAGCAGTACTTC,CASSPTRGGGYEQYF
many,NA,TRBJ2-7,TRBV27,TGTGCCAGCAGTTTATCCACCACACACAATTGGGGCTACGAGCAGTACTTC,CASSLSTTHNWGYEQYF
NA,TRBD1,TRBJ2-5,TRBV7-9,TGTGCCAGCAGCGAAGGGACAGGCCATGGAGAGACCCAGTACTTC,CASSEGTGHGETQYF